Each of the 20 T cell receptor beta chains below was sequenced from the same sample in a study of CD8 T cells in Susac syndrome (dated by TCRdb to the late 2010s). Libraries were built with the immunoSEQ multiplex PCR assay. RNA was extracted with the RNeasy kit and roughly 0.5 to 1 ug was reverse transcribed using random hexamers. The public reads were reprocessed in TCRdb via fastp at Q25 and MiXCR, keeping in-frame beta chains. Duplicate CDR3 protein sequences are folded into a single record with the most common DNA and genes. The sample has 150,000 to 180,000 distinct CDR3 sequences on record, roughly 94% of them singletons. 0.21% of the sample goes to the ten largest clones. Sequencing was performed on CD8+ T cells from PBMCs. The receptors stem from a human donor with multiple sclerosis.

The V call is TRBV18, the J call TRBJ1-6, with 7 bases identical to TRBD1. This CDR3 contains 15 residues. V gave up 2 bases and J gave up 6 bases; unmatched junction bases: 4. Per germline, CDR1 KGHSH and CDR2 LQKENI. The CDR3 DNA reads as TGTGCCAGCTCACCATCAGGGACAGTTAATTCACCCCTCCACTTT. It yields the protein CASSPSGTVNSPLHF.

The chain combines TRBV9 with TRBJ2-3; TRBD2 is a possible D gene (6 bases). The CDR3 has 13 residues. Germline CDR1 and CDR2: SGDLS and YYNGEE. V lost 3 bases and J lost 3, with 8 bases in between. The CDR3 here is CASSGGDTDTQYF. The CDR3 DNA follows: TGTGCCAGCAGCGGGGGGGATACAGATACGCAGTATTTT.

The chain's CDR3 is CSVPIRRGTGYGYTF. The CDR3 DNA sequence: TGCAGCGTTCCGATCCGAAGGGGAACCGGCTATGGCTACACCTTC. The chain has TRBV29-1 and TRBJ1-2, with D tentatively TRBD1 (5 bases). This CDR3 is built from 15 residues. The V and J ends lost 5 bases and 4 bases respectively, with 20 bases between them. Germline-derived CDR1 and CDR2 are SQVTM and ANQGSEA.

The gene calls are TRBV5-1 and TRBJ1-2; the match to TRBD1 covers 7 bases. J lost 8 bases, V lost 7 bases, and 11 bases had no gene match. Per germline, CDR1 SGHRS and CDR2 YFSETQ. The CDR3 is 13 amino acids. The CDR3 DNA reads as TGCGCCAGCGGCGAGACAGGGATCCGGGGCTACACCTTC. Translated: CASGETGIRGYTF.

The DNA for the CDR3 is TGTGCCAGCAGTCCACCGGGAACCCCCTATGGCTACACCTTC. Protein: CASSPPGTPYGYTF. This sequence joins TRBV27 and TRBJ1-2, with D hard to call. Trimming shortened V by 5 bases and J by 4 bases, and 14 bases separated the two germline ends. The length of the CDR3 is 14 residues. The V gene's germline CDR1 is MNHEY and CDR2 SMNVEV (reference sequence).

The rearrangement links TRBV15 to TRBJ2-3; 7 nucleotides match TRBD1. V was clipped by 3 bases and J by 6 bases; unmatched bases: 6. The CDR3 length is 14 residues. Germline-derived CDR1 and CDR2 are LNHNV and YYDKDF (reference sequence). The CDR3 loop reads CATSSGQGEDTQYF. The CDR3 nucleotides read TGTGCCACCAGCAGTGGGCAGGGGGAGGATACGCAGTATTTT.

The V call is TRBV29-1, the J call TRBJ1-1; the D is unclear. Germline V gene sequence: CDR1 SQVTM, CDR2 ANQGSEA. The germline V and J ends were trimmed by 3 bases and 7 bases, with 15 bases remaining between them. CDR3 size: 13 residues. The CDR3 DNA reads TGCAGCGTTGAGGTGTCTGGGAGACGTGAAGCTTTCTTT. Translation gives CSVEVSGRREAFF.

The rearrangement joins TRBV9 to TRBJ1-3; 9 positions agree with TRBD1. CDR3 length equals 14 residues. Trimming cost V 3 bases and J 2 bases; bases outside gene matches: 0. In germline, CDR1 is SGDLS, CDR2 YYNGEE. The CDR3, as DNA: TGTGCCAGCAGCGGGACAGGGGCTGGAAACACCATATATTTT. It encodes CASSGTGAGNTIYF.

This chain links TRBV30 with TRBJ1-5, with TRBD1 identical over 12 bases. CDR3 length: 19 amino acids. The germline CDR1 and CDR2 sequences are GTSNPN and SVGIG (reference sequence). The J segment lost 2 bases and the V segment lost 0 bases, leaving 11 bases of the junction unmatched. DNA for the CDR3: TGTGCCTGGAGTGTACGTGAGGGACAGGGGGCCTATCGCAATCAGCCCCAGCATTTT. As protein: CAWSVREGQGAYRNQPQHF.

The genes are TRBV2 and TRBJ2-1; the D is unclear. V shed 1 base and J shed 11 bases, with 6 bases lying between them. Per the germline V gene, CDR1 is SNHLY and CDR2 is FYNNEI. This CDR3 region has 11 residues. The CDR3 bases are TGTGCCAGCAGTGAAGTCCGACAGCAGTTCTTC. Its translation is CASSEVRQQFF.

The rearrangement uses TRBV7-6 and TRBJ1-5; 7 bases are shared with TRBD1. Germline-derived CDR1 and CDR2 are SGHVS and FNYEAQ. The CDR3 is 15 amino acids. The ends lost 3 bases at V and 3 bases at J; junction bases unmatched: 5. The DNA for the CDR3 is TGTGCCAGCAGCTTGGGGGACAGTTACAATCAGCCCCAGCATTTT. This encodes CASSLGDSYNQPQHF.

The CDR3 nucleotides read TGCAGTGCTAGAGAAGCAGACACTGAAGCTTTCTTT. It specifies CSAREADTEAFF. The V and J genes are TRBV20-1 and TRBJ1-1; D unresolved. This CDR3 has 12 amino acids. V lost 0 bases and J lost 3, with 5 bases in between. Germline CDR1 DFQATT, CDR2 SNEGSKA (reference sequence).

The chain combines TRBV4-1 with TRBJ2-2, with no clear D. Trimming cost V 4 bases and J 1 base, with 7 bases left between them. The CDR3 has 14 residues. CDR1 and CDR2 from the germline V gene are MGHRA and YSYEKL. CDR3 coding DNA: TGCGCCAGCAGCCCTACACAGAACACCGGGGAGCTGTTTTTT. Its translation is CASSPTQNTGELFF.

The CDR3 sequence: CASSLALAKNIQYF. DNA for the CDR3: TGTGCCAGCAGTTTAGCACTAGCCAAAAACATTCAGTACTTC. The rearrangement uses TRBV28 and TRBJ2-4; no definite D call. Germline V lookup: CDR1 MDHEN, CDR2 SYDVKM. V was clipped by 2 bases and J by 0 bases, with 5 bases between them. The CDR3 totals 14 residues.

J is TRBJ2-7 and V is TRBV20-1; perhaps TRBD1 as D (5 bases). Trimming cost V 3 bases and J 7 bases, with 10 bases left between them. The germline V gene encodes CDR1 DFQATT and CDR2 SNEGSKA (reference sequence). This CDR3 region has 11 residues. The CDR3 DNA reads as TGCAGTGCTAGTGCAGGGCGGGAGCAGTACTTC. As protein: CSASAGREQYF.

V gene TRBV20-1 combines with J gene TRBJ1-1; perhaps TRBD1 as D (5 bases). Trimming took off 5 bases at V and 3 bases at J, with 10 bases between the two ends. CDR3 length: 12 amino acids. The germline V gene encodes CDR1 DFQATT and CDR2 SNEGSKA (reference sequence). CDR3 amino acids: CSAPTGHTEAFF. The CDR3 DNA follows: TGCAGTGCTCCCACAGGTCACACTGAAGCTTTCTTT.

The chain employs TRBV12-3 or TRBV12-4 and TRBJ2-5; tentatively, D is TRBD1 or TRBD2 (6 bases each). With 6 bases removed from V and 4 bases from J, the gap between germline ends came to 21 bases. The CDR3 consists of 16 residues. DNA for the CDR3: TGTGCCAGCAGCTATAGATGGGGCGGGGACACAGAGACCCAGTACTTC. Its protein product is CASSYRWGGDTETQYF.

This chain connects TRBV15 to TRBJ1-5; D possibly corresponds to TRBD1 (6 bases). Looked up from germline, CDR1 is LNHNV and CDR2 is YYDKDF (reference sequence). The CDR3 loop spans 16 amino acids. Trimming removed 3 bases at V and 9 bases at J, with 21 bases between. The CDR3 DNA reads TGTGCCACCAGCAGGGGGAACCGGGACACCCGCCGGCCCCAGCATTTT. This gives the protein CATSRGNRDTRRPQHF.

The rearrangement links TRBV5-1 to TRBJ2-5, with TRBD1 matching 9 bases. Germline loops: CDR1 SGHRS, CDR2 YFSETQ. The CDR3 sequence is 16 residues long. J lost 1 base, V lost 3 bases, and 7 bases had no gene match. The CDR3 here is CASSSTGTGIQETQYF. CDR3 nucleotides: TGCGCCAGCAGCTCAACCGGGACAGGGATCCAAGAGACCCAGTACTTC.

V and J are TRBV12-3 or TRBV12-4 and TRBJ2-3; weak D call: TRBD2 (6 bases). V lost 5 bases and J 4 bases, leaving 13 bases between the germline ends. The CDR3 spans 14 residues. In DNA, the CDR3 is TGTGCCAGCAGTCAGACTAGAGTCCCAGATACGCAGTATTTT. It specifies CASSQTRVPDTQYF.